A single sample gave rise to the 16 T cell receptor beta chains below, sequenced in a study of T-cell reconstitution after alpha-beta-depleted transplantation in children. Unique molecular identifiers were incorporated during preparation of the TCRbeta library. TCRdb recomputed calls from the PCR reads with MiXCR, one row per CDR3 protein. The sample has just under 150,000 distinct CDR3 sequences, 8.8% seen once. Sequenced material: PBMCs, mostly from graft donor cells, taken 180 days after TCRalphabeta/CD19-depleted stem cell transplant. The source of these receptors is a female patient younger than 10 who had a stem cell transplant for congenital amegakaryocytic thrombocytopenia, so the T cells may come from the graft donor.

Only a few counts were recorded for this clonotype. CDR3 loop: CASSWTGSPNEKLFF. DNA of the CDR3: TGTGCCAGCAGCTGGACAGGCTCGCCTAATGAAAAACTGTTTTTT. The V gene is TRBV7-2, the J gene TRBJ1-4; TRBD1 agrees at 7 bases. Trimming removed 4 bases from V and 3 bases from J; junction bases left unmatched: 5. CDR3 length equals 15 residues. Germline lookup yields CDR1 SGHTA and CDR2 FQGNSA.

The chain carries TRBV7-3 and TRBJ2-1, with D possibly being TRBD1 or TRBD2 (5 bases each). CDR1 SGHTA and CDR2 FQGTGA come from the germline V gene. V was pared by 1 base and J by 0 bases, with 10 bases between. This CDR3 comprises 16 residues. CDR3 DNA sequence: TGTGCCAGCAGCTTAAGTGGGGGTAGCTCCTACAATGAGCAGTTCTTC. This encodes CASSLSGGSSYNEQFF.

In this sample, this clonotype turned up many times. The chain links TRBV5-1 to TRBJ1-1; weak D call: TRBD1 (6 bases). The CDR3 consists of 14 residues. Per germline, CDR1 SGHRS and CDR2 YFSETQ. With 4 bases removed from V and 4 bases from J, the gap between germline ends came to 14 bases. The CDR3 DNA is TGCGCCAGCAGCCAAAAGACAGGAACCACTGAAGCTTTCTTT. Translated, it gives CASSQKTGTTEAFF.

This clonotype was observed at least ten times. The genes are TRBV12-3 or TRBV12-4 and TRBJ1-3; D gene uncertain. V shed 7 bases and J shed 0 bases, with 7 bases lying between them. This CDR3 has 13 amino acids. CDR3 sequence reads: CASMASSGNTIYF. The CDR3 nucleotides are TGTGCCAGCATGGCGAGCTCTGGAAACACCATATATTTT.

This clonotype showed up many times. The J gene is TRBJ2-1, the V gene TRBV5-1; either TRBD1 or TRBD2 may fit D (5 bases each). The germline V gene has CDR1 SGHRS and CDR2 YFSETQ. Between the trimmed V and J ends, which lost 2 bases and 4 bases, there was a span of 10 bases. The CDR3 spans 14 residues. CDR3 protein: CASSFRDEYNEQFF. The CDR3 region has the DNA TGCGCCAGCAGCTTCCGGGACGAGTACAATGAGCAGTTCTTC.

This clonotype has a handful of counts. The chain links TRBV10-1 to TRBJ2-1; TRBD2 might be the D (5 bases). V dropped 5 bases and J dropped 10 bases, with 12 bases sitting between them. This CDR3 contains 12 residues. The germline gives CDR1 WNHNN, CDR2 SYGVQD (reference sequence). CDR3 residues: CASSRDTSEQFF. The DNA for the CDR3 is TGCGCCAGCAGTCGGGATACCTCGGAGCAGTTCTTC.

This clonotype showed up many times. The chain combines TRBV20-1 with TRBJ2-7; D unclear. This CDR3 contains 13 residues. Germline V lookup: CDR1 DFQATT, CDR2 SNEGSKA (reference sequence). Trimming took off 3 bases at V and 4 bases at J, with 13 bases between the two ends. The CDR3 reads CSARKGPNYEQYF. The CDR3 coding sequence is TGCAGTGCTAGGAAAGGCCCTAATTACGAGCAGTACTTC.

This clonotype was detected ten times or more. The chain recombines TRBV4-3 with TRBJ1-1; D may be TRBD1 (5 bases). This CDR3 has 12 residues. In germline, CDR1 is LGHNA, CDR2 YSLEER. V gave up 0 bases and J gave up 8 bases, with 7 bases separating them. DNA of the CDR3: TGCGCCAGCAGCCAAGATCAGGGCGAAGCTTTCTTT. As protein: CASSQDQGEAFF.

This clonotype was detected a few times. The chain recombines TRBV5-1 with TRBJ1-1; D is unclear. From germline, CDR1 is SGHRS and CDR2 YFSETQ. Trimming left V 1 base short and J 0 bases short, with 7 bases between. The CDR3 loop spans 14 amino acids. CDR3 in DNA: TGCGCCAGCAGCTTGACAGCCCTGAACACTGAAGCTTTCTTT. Translated: CASSLTALNTEAFF. The variable domain in full, with the rest retrieved from reference TRBV5-1 and TRBJ1-1, is KAGVTQTPRYLIKTRGQQVTLSCSPISGHRSVSWYQQTPGQGLQFLFEYFSETQRNKGNFPGRFSGRQFSNSRSEMNVSTLELGDSALYLCASSLTALNTEAFFGQGTRLTVV.

This clonotype was seen many times. The chain couples TRBV19 to TRBJ2-7, with D maybe TRBD1 (6 bases). Germline assignment: CDR1 LNHDA and CDR2 SQIVND (reference sequence). Trimming cost V 1 base and J 2 bases, with 12 bases left between them. The CDR3 is made up of 15 amino acids. CDR3 protein: CASSIGWTATYEQYF. CDR3 nucleotide sequence: TGTGCCAGTAGTATAGGTTGGACAGCGACCTACGAGCAGTACTTC. The full variable domain, in which reference TRBV19 and TRBJ2-7 provide the parts outside the CDR3, is DGGITQSPKYLFRKEGQNVTLSCEQNLNHDAMYWYRQDPGQGLRLIYYSQIVNDFQKGDIAEGYSVSREKKESFPLTVTSAQKNPTAFYLCASSIGWTATYEQYFGPGTRLTVT.

This clonotype was detected ten times or more. This chain joins TRBV20-1 and TRBJ1-5; 8 nucleotides agree with TRBD1. The germline CDR1 and CDR2 sequences are DFQATT and SNEGSKA (reference sequence). The CDR3 is 16 amino acids. The V and J ends lost 7 bases and 2 bases, in that order; junction bases with no gene match: 13. Here the CDR3 reads CSVVSGGLIGNQPQHF. The CDR3 coding sequence is TGCAGTGTAGTTTCAGGGGGCCTGATTGGCAATCAGCCCCAGCATTTT.

This clonotype was recorded many times. This chain uses TRBV5-1 with TRBJ2-7; tentatively, D is TRBD1 (6 bases). Germline V CDR1 and CDR2: SGHRS, YFSETQ. Trimming removed 4 bases at V and 2 bases at J, with 13 bases between. The CDR3 contains 14 residues. This chain's CDR3 is CASSDHRTAYEQYF. CDR3 coding DNA: TGCGCCAGCAGCGACCACAGGACAGCCTACGAGCAGTACTTC.

This clonotype was seen ten or more times. This chain joins TRBV5-1 and TRBJ2-5, with a tentative D call TRBD2 (6 bases). Looked up from germline, CDR1 is SGHRS and CDR2 is YFSETQ. The CDR3 consists of 14 residues. Deletions cut 1 base from V and 1 base from J, with 8 bases between. CDR3 in amino acids: CASSLIGSQETQYF. The CDR3 DNA reads TGCGCCAGCAGCTTGATCGGGAGCCAAGAGACCCAGTACTTC.

The chain employs TRBV19 and TRBJ1-1; maybe TRBD1 (6 bases). The CDR3 is 13 residues long. Germline V lookup: CDR1 LNHDA, CDR2 SQIVND (reference sequence). Trimming removed 9 bases from V and 5 bases from J, with 16 bases in between. The DNA of the CDR3 is TGTGCCAGCGCGTCGACCAGGGGTACTGAAGCTTTCTTT. Protein: CASASTRGTEAFF.

This clonotype occurred many times. V is TRBV7-9 and J is TRBJ2-3, with D perhaps TRBD2 (6 bases). The V end was cut by 5 bases, the J end by 6 bases, with 12 bases between. The V gene's germline CDR1 is SEHNR and CDR2 FQNEAQ (reference sequence). This CDR3 is built from 13 residues. CDR3: CASSGRLADTQYF. The CDR3 DNA reads TGTGCCAGCAGCGGCCGTCTAGCGGATACGCAGTATTTT.

This clonotype was observed many times. The CDR3: CASSAELNTEAFF. The CDR3 nucleotides are TGTGCCAGCAGTGCAGAGTTGAACACTGAAGCTTTCTTT. The genes are TRBV6-1 and TRBJ1-1; D is unclear. From germline, CDR1 is MNHNS and CDR2 SASEGT. V was trimmed by 4 bases and J by 0 bases, leaving 6 bases between them. CDR3 length: 13 amino acids.